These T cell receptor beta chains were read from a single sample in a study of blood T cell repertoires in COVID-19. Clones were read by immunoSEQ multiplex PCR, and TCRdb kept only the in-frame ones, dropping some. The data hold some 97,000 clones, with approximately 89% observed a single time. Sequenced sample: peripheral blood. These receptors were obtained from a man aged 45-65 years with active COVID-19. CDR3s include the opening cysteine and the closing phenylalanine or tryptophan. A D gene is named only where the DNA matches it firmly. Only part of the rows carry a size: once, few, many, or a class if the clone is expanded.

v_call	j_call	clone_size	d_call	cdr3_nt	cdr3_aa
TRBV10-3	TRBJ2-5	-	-	TGTGCCATCAGTGAACAGCCAAGACCTGGGGAGACCCAGTACTTC	CAISEQPRPGETQYF
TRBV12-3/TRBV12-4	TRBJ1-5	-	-	TGTGCCAGCAGTTCGACAGAGAATCAGCCCCAGCATTTT	CASSSTENQPQHF
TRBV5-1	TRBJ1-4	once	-	TGCGCCAGCAGCTTGGCTGGCAGGGGTGATGAAAAACTGTTTTTT	CASSLAGRGDEKLFF
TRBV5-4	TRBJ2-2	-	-	TGTGCCAGCAGCTTTGGAGGGGCGTCCGGGGAGCTGTTTTTT	CASSFGGASGELFF
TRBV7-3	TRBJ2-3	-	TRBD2	TGTGCCAGCAGCTCGGGACTAGTGTTCAACACAGATACGCAGTATTTT	CASSSGLVFNTDTQYF
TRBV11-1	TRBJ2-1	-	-	TGTGCCAGCAGACAGGATACCTACAATGAGCAGTTCTTC	CASRQDTYNEQFF
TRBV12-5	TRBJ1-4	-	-	TGTGCTAGTGTCCTGAACACAGGGCCTAATGAAAAACTGTTTTTT	CASVLNTGPNEKLFF
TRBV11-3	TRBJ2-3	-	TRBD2	TGTGCCAGCAGCGGTAGCGGGAGTGGAGTATATACGCAGTATTTT	CASSGSGSGVYTQYF
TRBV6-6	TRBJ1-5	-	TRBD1	TGTGCCAGCGTCGGGACAGTAGACAATCAGCCCCAGCATTTT	CASVGTVDNQPQHF
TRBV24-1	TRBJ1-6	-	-	TGTGCCACCACTCAGGGTGCGAGCTCCTATAATTCACCCCTCCACTTT	CATTQGASSYNSPLHF
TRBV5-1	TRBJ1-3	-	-	TGCGCCAGCAGCTTGCAAGAGGGCTCGGGAAACACCATATATTTT	CASSLQEGSGNTIYF
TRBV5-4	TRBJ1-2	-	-	TGTGCCCGAGGGGGATCTGGCTACACCTTC	CARGGSGYTF
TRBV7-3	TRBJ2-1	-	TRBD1	TGTGCCAGCAGCCGGGACAGAGCGGATGAGCAGTTCTTC	CASSRDRADEQFF
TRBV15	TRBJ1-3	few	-	TGTGCCACCAGCACCAGGGCTAGTCGTTTCTCTGGAAACACCATATATTTT	CATSTRASRFSGNTIYF
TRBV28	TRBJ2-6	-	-	TGTGCCAGCAGCACCCTACGGGGTCTCTCTGGGGCCAACGTCCTGACTTTC	CASSTLRGLSGANVLTF
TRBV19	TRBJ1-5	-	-	TGTGCCAGTAGCCCCATAGGCAATCAGCCCCAGCATTTT	CASSPIGNQPQHF
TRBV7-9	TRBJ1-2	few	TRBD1	TGTGCCAGCAGCTTAGCCGCCGGGACAGGGAGGTATGGCTACACCTTC	CASSLAAGTGRYGYTF
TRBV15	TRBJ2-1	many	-	TGTGCCACCAGCAGAGAGCGTAGCTCCTACAATGAGCAGTTCTTC	CATSRERSSYNEQFF
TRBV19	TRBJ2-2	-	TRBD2	TGTGCCAGGTCCAACGGGAGGGCCGGAACCGGGGAGCTGTTTTTT	CARSNGRAGTGELFF
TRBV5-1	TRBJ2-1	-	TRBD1	TGCGCCAGCAGGCTCGGACAGGGTGGTTACAATGAGCAGTTCTTC	CASRLGQGGYNEQFF
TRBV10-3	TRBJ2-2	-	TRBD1	TGTGCCATCAGTGGGACAGGGGGGACCGGGGAGCTGTTTTTT	CAISGTGGTGELFF
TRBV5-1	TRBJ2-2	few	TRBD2	TGCGCCAGCAGCTTGGGGGGACTAGCGGGCGGGTACACCGGGGAGCTGTTTTTT	CASSLGGLAGGYTGELFF
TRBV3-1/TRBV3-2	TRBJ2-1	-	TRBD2	TGTGCCAGCAGCCAAGGCGGGGGGACCTACAATGAGCAGTTCTTC	CASSQGGGTYNEQFF
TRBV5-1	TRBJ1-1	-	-	TGCGCCAGCAGCTTGGCCGTAGGGGGAACGAGTGAAGCTTTCTTT	CASSLAVGGTSEAFF
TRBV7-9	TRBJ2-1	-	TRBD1	TGTGCCAGCAGCTTGGGGACAGGGGAAGGCGGGGGGCCGTACAATGAGCAGTTCTTC	CASSLGTGEGGGPYNEQFF
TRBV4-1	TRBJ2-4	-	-	TGCGCCAGCAGCCAAGTAGCCAGGGGCGCCATAAACATTCAGTACTTC	CASSQVARGAINIQYF
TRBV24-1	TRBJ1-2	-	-	TGTGCCACCAGTGATCTCACAGGGTATGGCTACACCTTC	CATSDLTGYGYTF
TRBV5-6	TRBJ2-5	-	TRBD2	TGTGCCAGCAGCTTATTTAGCGGGAGTTGGGAGACCCAGTACTTC	CASSLFSGSWETQYF